This TCR beta chain was recorded in a study of shared clonotypes between healthy human individuals. The repertoire was sequenced with immunoSEQ multiplex PCR; TCRdb's copy has only in-frame clones and lacks some. The sample consists of some 2.3 million clones, approximately 93% of them appearing once. V lost 2 bases, J lost 9 bases, and 6 bases stayed unmatched. The CDR3 loop spans 15 amino acids. Germline values: CDR1 SGHNT, CDR2 YYREEE (reference sequence). This TCR derives from a man aged 18 to 35 in good health. Some clones in this sample may be carry-over from other donors' samples. The chain couples TRBV5-4 to TRBJ2-1; 12 positions agree with TRBD2. Sequences were obtained from naive CD4+ T cells from PBMCs. Indicated subset: CD45RA+ positively selected. The CDR3 protein is CASSFLAGGPGEQFF. Here the CDR3 DNA reads TGTGCCAGCAGCTTTCTAGCGGGAGGGCCCGGTGAGCAGTTCTTC.